A selection of T cell receptor beta chains follows, all from one sample in a study of blood T cell repertoires in COVID-19. TCRdb's table, derived via immunoSEQ multiplex PCR, lists solely in-frame clones and lacks some. The profile shows over 300,000 clones, 70% to 90% of them singletons. Sequenced: PBMCs or T cells enriched from blood (not recorded which). All receptors derive from a woman in her 30s who had recovered from COVID-19. Both conserved end residues are part of each CDR3. Each record gives: D gene, clone size, V gene, J gene, CDR3 DNA, CDR3 protein. D genes are given only for firm matches. Only some rows state a clone size, as once, few, many or a class for expanded clones.

>TRBD1|-|TRBV5-6|TRBJ1-2
TGTGCCAGCAGCCTGGGACAGAGGGGAGGGTTCTATGGCTACACCTTC
CASSLGQRGGFYGYTF
>TRBD1|-|TRBV7-8|TRBJ1-1
TGTGCCAGCAGCCCCACCTGGAGACAGGGAGGCACTGAAGCTTTCTTT
CASSPTWRQGGTEAFF
>TRBD1|-|TRBV4-1|TRBJ1-2
TGCGCCAGCAGCCCGCGGACAGGTTTCTATGGCTACACCTTC
CASSPRTGFYGYTF
>-|-|TRBV7-8|TRBJ1-1
TGTGCCAGCAGCTTAGAATCTGACCCGGCGGGCACTGAAGCTTTCTTT
CASSLESDPAGTEAFF
>-|-|TRBV4-1|TRBJ1-2
TGCGCCAGCAGCCAACAGCTTCGCGGGGAGTATGGCTACACCTTC
CASSQQLRGEYGYTF
>TRBD1|-|TRBV9|TRBJ1-2
TGTGCCAGCAGCGTAGACAGGGGGCAGGGTGGCTACACCTTC
CASSVDRGQGGYTF
>TRBD1|-|TRBV19|TRBJ1-5
TGTGCCAGTAGTCAATGGGGCACGAGAGGGGGCGAGTTCTTGCAGCCCCAGCATTTT
CASSQWGTRGGEFLQPQHF
>-|-|TRBV5-1|TRBJ1-2
TGCGCCAGCAGCTTGGCCAATGAGCCTTATGGCTACACCTTC
CASSLANEPYGYTF
>TRBD1|-|TRBV2|TRBJ2-1
TGTGCCAGCAGCGCCGGGACAGGGGGTCGGGTTGAGCAGTTCTTC
CASSAGTGGRVEQFF
>TRBD1|-|TRBV19|TRBJ2-2
TGTGCCAGTAGTATATACAGGGGTCCCGGGGAGCTGTTTTTT
CASSIYRGPGELFF
>TRBD1|-|TRBV9|TRBJ1-4
TGTGCCAGCAGCGAGGCCGGGACAGGGATCCTTAATGAAAAACTGTTTTTT
CASSEAGTGILNEKLFF
>-|-|TRBV5-6|TRBJ1-5
TGTGCCAGCAGCTTGCGGCGCGGAGGCCAAGAAGGACCCCAGCATTTT
CASSLRRGGQEGPQHF
>-|few|TRBV7-9|TRBJ1-5
TGTGCCAGCAGCTTAGCTGGAGGGCCCAATCAGCCCCAGCATTTT
CASSLAGGPNQPQHF
>TRBD1|-|TRBV7-9|TRBJ1-4
TGTGCCAGCAGCCAGCCCCGGGACAGGAATGAAAAACTGTTTTTT
CASSQPRDRNEKLFF
>-|-|TRBV7-2|TRBJ1-3
TGTGCCAGCAGCAAAGGGCGCGGGACTGGAAACACCATATATTTT
CASSKGRGTGNTIYF
>-|-|TRBV5-1|TRBJ1-3
TGCGCCAGCAGCTTGAGGGGGGGCTCTGGAAACACCATATATTTT
CASSLRGGSGNTIYF
>-|-|TRBV15|TRBJ2-1
TGTGCCACCAGCAGAGATCCCTCAGGTGTGAGCTACAATGAGCAGTTCTTC
CATSRDPSGVSYNEQFF
>-|-|TRBV30|TRBJ1-2
TGTGCCTGGAGTGTACCCCCAAATAGCTATGGCTACACCTTC
CAWSVPPNSYGYTF
>-|few|TRBV27|TRBJ2-7
TGTGCCAGCAGTTTATCGTCCTTGGGCAGGGCGCCAGCATACGAGCAGTACTTC
CASSLSSLGRAPAYEQYF
>TRBD1|-|TRBV20-1|TRBJ1-1
TGCAGGGCGAGACAGGGGACTGAAGCTTTCTTT
CRARQGTEAFF
>-|once|TRBV30|TRBJ2-2
TGTGCCTGGGCGAGGGTGACCGGGGAGCTGTTTTTT
CAWARVTGELFF
>-|-|TRBV3-1/TRBV3-2|TRBJ2-1
TGTGCCAGCAGCCAAGGGGTCTCTCCGGGAAATGAGCAGTTCTTC
CASSQGVSPGNEQFF
>TRBD1|-|TRBV19|TRBJ1-2
TGTGCCAGTAGTATAGATCGGACAGGGGTGCGGGGCTACACCTTC
CASSIDRTGVRGYTF
>-|-|TRBV3-1/TRBV3-2|TRBJ2-1
TGTGCCAGCAGCCAAGATACACCTTCCTACAATGAGCAGTTCTTC
CASSQDTPSYNEQFF
>TRBD1|-|TRBV10-3|TRBJ1-2
TGTGCCATCAGTGACAGGGGGCGAAAATCTAACTATGGCTACACCTTC
CAISDRGRKSNYGYTF
>-|-|TRBV5-4|TRBJ1-1
TGTGCCAGCAGCTCCGGGTACACTGAAGCTTTCTTT
CASSSGYTEAFF
>TRBD1|-|TRBV19|TRBJ1-1
TGTGCCAGTAGATCGATACAGGGGGCTAGGACTGAAGCTTTCTTT
CASRSIQGARTEAFF
>TRBD2|once|TRBV18|TRBJ2-1
TGTGCCAGCTCATCTAGGACTAGCGGGGCGAAGTTCTTC
CASSSRTSGAKFF
>-|-|TRBV9|TRBJ1-2
TGTGCCAGCTCCGGCCCCGGGACGGCGGGGGGCTACACCTTC
CASSGPGTAGGYTF
>-|once|TRBV15|TRBJ2-5
TGTGCCACCAGCAGCCACTCGGGGGAGACCCAGTACTTC
CATSSHSGETQYF
>-|-|TRBV29-1|TRBJ1-2
TGCAGCGTTGAAGCCCCCGCGGCCCCTAACTATGGCTACACCTTC
CSVEAPAAPNYGYTF
>-|-|TRBV24-1|TRBJ1-2
TGTGCCACCAGTGATTTGCGGGAAGGAGAGGAATATGGCTACACCTTC
CATSDLREGEEYGYTF
>-|-|TRBV10-1|TRBJ2-7
TGCGCCAGCAGTGAGGGAGGGAGATACGAGCAGTACTTC
CASSEGGRYEQYF
>TRBD1|-|TRBV7-2|TRBJ1-2
TGTGCCAGCAGCTTAGCGCTCGGGACAGGGGGTTTTGGCTACACCTTC
CASSLALGTGGFGYTF
>TRBD1|-|TRBV6-5|TRBJ2-2
TGTGCCAGCAGTCGACAGGGGCCCGGGGAGCTGTTTTTT
CASSRQGPGELFF
>-|-|TRBV10-3|TRBJ1-1
TGTGCCATCAGTGAGAGGGGCCCTGGGAACACTGAAGCTTTCTTT
CAISERGPGNTEAFF
>-|-|TRBV10-3|TRBJ1-5
TGTGCCATCAGTTCCTTGGGGGCGGGGGATCAGCCCCAGCATTTT
CAISSLGAGDQPQHF
>-|once|TRBV9|TRBJ1-6
TGTGCCAGCAGCCAGTCCCCCAGATGGGGCAATTCACCCCTCCACTTT
CASSQSPRWGNSPLHF
>-|-|TRBV7-2|TRBJ2-7
TGTGCCAGCAGCGCCCGAACTACCTACGAGCAGTACTTC
CASSARTTYEQYF
>-|-|TRBV6-5|TRBJ2-5
TGTGCCAGCTGTTGGGGCGGTGAGACCCAGTACTTC
CASCWGGETQYF
>-|-|TRBV6-2/TRBV6-3|TRBJ1-2
TGTGCCAGCAGTTACGGGCAGGGAAGAGGCTATGGCTACACCTTC
CASSYGQGRGYGYTF
>-|-|TRBV11-2|TRBJ2-1
TGTGCCAGCAGCCCAAACAACAGGGATGAGCAGTTCTTC
CASSPNNRDEQFF
>TRBD1|-|TRBV7-2|TRBJ1-2
TGTGCCAGCAGCTTAGATTCTGGGCCTTACAGGGGGGATGGCTACACCTTC
CASSLDSGPYRGDGYTF
>-|-|TRBV30|TRBJ2-3
TGTGCCTGGAGTGTACGCGTGTCGGATACGCAGTATTTT
CAWSVRVSDTQYF